The rows below give T cell receptor beta chains drawn from one sample of a study of response to subunit inactivated influenza vaccine. TCRdb reprocessed the RT-PCR reads with MiXCR, giving one entry per CDR3 protein. The sample carries about 170,000 distinct CDR3 sequences, around 12% recorded once. These data were also reused for a study on T cells expressing NK-cell markers.

Sequencing was performed on CD8+ T cells sorted from PBMCs, taken roughly 13 days after vaccination. The receptors stem from a man aged 50-59 years who received an inactivated influenza vaccine. Each CDR3 is given with its conserved first and last residue. The D gene is left open where the match is weak. Clone size is stated in some rows and not others, as once, few, many or a class when expanded.

TRBJ1-6 | TRBV19 | . | . | TGTGCCAGTATGGACAGAGAGAATTCACCCCTCCACTTT | CASMDRENSPLHF
TRBJ2-3 | TRBV5-1 | TRBD1 | few | TGCGCCAGCAGCTTGGCGCAGGGGGCCTTACCCACAGATACGCAGTATTTT | CASSLAQGALPTDTQYF
TRBJ2-5 | TRBV6-5 | . | . | TGTGCCAGCATGGGGGTGGAGACCCAGTACTTC | CASMGVETQYF
TRBJ2-1 | TRBV12-3/TRBV12-4 | TRBD2 | many | TGTGCCAGCAGCCCCCTAGCGGGGAGCAATGAGCAGTTCTTC | CASSPLAGSNEQFF
TRBJ1-2 | TRBV29-1 | . | . | TGCAGCGTTGAATCTGATACACAAGGGTCGGAGTATGGCTACACCTTC | CSVESDTQGSEYGYTF
TRBJ1-1 | TRBV28 | . | few | TGTGCCAGCAGTCGCGCGCACACAGGGTTGGTGAACACTGAAGCTTTCTTT | CASSRAHTGLVNTEAFF
TRBJ1-2 | TRBV6-2/TRBV6-3 | . | . | TGTGCCAGCAGCCCTATGGGTGGGGACTATGGCTACACCTTC | CASSPMGGDYGYTF
TRBJ1-2 | TRBV5-1 | . | many | TGCGCCAGCAGCTTGGAGCCAATCTATGGCTACACCTTC | CASSLEPIYGYTF
TRBJ2-1 | TRBV6-2/TRBV6-3 | . | . | TGTGCCAGCAGTTACGAGGACTATTCGACCTACAATGAGCAGTTCTTC | CASSYEDYSTYNEQFF
TRBJ2-3 | TRBV29-1 | TRBD2 | . | TGCAGCGTTGAAGGGCTAGCGGGGGTTAGCACAGATACGCAGTATTTT | CSVEGLAGVSTDTQYF
TRBJ1-5 | TRBV2 | . | many | TGTGCCAGTAAGGGGACGGGGAATCAGCCCCAGCATTTT | CASKGTGNQPQHF
TRBJ2-7 | TRBV20-1 | . | . | TGCAGTGCTAGAGGCGCGGGGTACGAGCAGTACTTC | CSARGAGYEQYF
TRBJ2-1 | TRBV12-3/TRBV12-4 | . | few | TGTGCCAGCACCCTGGGGGCGGGGTGGAGAAATGAGCAGTTCTTC | CASTLGAGWRNEQFF
TRBJ2-1 | TRBV11-3 | TRBD2 | many | TGTGCCAGCAGCTCTGGACTAGCCAGTGAGCAGTTCTTC | CASSSGLASEQFF
TRBJ2-5 | TRBV29-1 | TRBD1 | . | TGCAGCGTGGAAGGACAGGGGGCATGGGAGACCCAGTACTTC | CSVEGQGAWETQYF
TRBJ2-3 | TRBV9 | TRBD2 | . | TGTGCCAGCAGCGTCACCCCCGGGACTAGCGTTTACACAGATACGCAGTATTTT | CASSVTPGTSVYTDTQYF
TRBJ1-2 | TRBV28 | . | . | TGTGCCAGCATTAGTTCCCCGGGCGGGGGTGGCTACACCTTC | CASISSPGGGGYTF
TRBJ2-2 | TRBV7-9 | . | few | TGTGCCAGCAGCTTTGCAAGGAGCTTTCCCGGGGAGCTGTTTTTT | CASSFARSFPGELFF
TRBJ2-1 | TRBV27 | TRBD2 | many | TGTGCCAGCAGTTTGTCACTAGCGGGAGTCAATGAGCAGTTCTTC | CASSLSLAGVNEQFF
TRBJ2-2 | TRBV7-9 | . | few | TGTGCCAGCAGCTTATCGGCCGGGGAGCTGTTTTTT | CASSLSAGELFF
TRBJ2-5 | TRBV20-1 | TRBD2 | few | TGCAGTGCTCCAGCGGGAGGGGAGACCCAGTACTTC | CSAPAGGETQYF
TRBJ2-7 | TRBV7-2 | . | few | TGTGCCAGCAGCTTATGGATCTACTACGAGCAGTACTTC | CASSLWIYYEQYF
TRBJ2-1 | TRBV11-2 | TRBD1 | . | TGTGCCAGCAGCTCCCTGGGGACAGGGATTCTCAATGAGCAGTTCTTC | CASSSLGTGILNEQFF